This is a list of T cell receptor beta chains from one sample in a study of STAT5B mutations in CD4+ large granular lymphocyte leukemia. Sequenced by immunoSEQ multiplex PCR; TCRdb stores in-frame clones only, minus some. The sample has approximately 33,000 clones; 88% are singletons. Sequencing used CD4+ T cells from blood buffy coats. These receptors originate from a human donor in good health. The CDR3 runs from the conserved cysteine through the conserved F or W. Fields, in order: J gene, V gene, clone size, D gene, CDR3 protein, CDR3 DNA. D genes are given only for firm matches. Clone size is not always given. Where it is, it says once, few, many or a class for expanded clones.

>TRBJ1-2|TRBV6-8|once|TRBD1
CASSPRLGQAFRGYTF
TGTGCCAGCAGTCCACGCCTGGGACAGGCCTTCCGTGGCTACACCTTC
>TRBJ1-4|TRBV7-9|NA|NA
CASSPFTTTNEKLFF
TGTGCCAGCAGCCCTTTCACCACAACTAATGAAAAACTGTTTTTT
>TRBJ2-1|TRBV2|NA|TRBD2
CASSGGSYNEQFF
TGTGCCAGCAGCGGGGGGAGTTACAATGAGCAGTTCTTC
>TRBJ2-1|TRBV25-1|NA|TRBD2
CASRTSGDNEQFF
TGTGCCAGCAGGACTAGCGGAGACAATGAGCAGTTCTTC
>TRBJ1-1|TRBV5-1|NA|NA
CASSFQGDFLAEAFF
TGCGCCAGCAGCTTCCAGGGAGATTTTTTGGCTGAAGCTTTCTTT
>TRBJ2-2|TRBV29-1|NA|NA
CSAASGSTGELFF
TGCAGCGCTGCGTCGGGGAGCACCGGGGAGCTGTTTTTT
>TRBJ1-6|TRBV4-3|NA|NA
CASSQGSSYNSPLHF
TGCGCCAGCAGCCAAGGGAGCTCCTATAATTCACCCCTCCACTTT
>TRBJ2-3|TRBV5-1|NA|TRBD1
CASSLLATGGTDTQYF
TGCGCCAGCAGCTTGTTAGCGACAGGGGGTACAGATACGCAGTATTTT
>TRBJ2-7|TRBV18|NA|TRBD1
CASSRRDSDYEQYF
TGTGCCAGCTCACGCCGGGACAGTGACTACGAGCAGTACTTC
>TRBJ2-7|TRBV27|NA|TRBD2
CASSLWPPSSGRNYEQYF
TGTGCCAGCAGTTTATGGCCCCCCTCTAGCGGGAGGAATTACGAGCAGTACTTC
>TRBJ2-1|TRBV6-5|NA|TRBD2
CASRRLAGANEQFF
TGTGCCAGCAGACGACTAGCGGGAGCCAATGAGCAGTTCTTC
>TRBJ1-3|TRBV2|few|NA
CARSQGAGNTIYF
TGTGCCAGATCACAGGGTGCTGGAAACACCATATATTTT
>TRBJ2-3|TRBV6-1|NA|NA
CAISRASDTQYF
TGTGCCATCTCGAGGGCCTCAGATACGCAGTATTTT
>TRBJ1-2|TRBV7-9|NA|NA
CASSLPRIGGYTF
TGTGCCAGCAGCCTCCCTCGGATTGGTGGCTACACCTTC
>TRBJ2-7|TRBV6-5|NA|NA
CASSYGVHSSYEQYF
TGTGCCAGCAGTTACGGGGTTCACAGCTCCTACGAGCAGTACTTC
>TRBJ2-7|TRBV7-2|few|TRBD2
CASGTMPGLAGVKEQYF
TGTGCCAGCGGCACAATGCCGGGACTAGCGGGAGTAAAAGAGCAGTACTTC
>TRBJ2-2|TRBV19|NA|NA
CASSITGAGELFF
TGTGCCAGTAGTATAACCGGGGCCGGGGAGCTGTTTTTT
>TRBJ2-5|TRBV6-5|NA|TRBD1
CASSWGQKETQYF
TGTGCCAGCAGTTGGGGACAGAAAGAGACCCAGTACTTC
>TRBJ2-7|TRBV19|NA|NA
CASSHTTTAAYEQYF
TGTGCCAGTAGTCATACGACGACGGCCGCCTACGAGCAGTACTTC
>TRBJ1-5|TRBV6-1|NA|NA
CASSEPFLWQPQHF
TGTGCCAGCAGTGAACCTTTTCTTTGGCAGCCCCAGCATTTT
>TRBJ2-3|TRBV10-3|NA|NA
CAIRGGSGSPKGTDTQYF
TGTGCCATCAGAGGCGGTAGCGGCTCCCCGAAAGGCACAGATACGCAGTATTTT
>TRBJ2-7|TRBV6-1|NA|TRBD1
CASSLGGQGTYEQYF
TGTGCCAGCAGCCTGGGTGGACAGGGAACCTACGAGCAGTACTTC
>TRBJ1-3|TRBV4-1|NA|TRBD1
CASRFDRAGNTIYF
TGCGCCAGCAGGTTCGACAGGGCTGGAAACACCATATATTTT
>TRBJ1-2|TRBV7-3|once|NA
CASSLRGGRGGYTF
TGTGCCAGCAGCTTAAGGGGTGGACGGGGTGGCTACACCTTC
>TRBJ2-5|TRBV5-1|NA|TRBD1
CASSLTGQGQETQYF
TGCGCCAGCAGCTTGACGGGACAGGGGCAAGAGACCCAGTACTTC
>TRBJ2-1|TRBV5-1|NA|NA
CASSSPPGPQFF
TGCGCCAGCAGCTCACCACCCGGCCCGCAGTTCTTC